This TCR beta chain came from a study of blood T cells in healthy people across ages. Whole-study results and caveats: Estimates based on one million T cells were treated as lower bounds.

On this clonotype itself: Its antigen is undetermined.

The use of a sample-barcoded 5' primer and a J-beta primer mix characterized a second PCR of roughly 6 to 11 cycles. All samples gave at least 2.5 million CDR3-containing paired-end reads. One entry per CDR3 protein, called by TCRdb with MiXCR from the 5' RACE reads. The sample shows about 680,000 distinct CDR3 sequences, more than 40% of them seen only once. V was clipped by 4 bases and J by 3 bases; unmatched bases: 7. The CDR3 is 15 residues long. Germline V lookup: CDR1 SGHRS, CDR2 YFSETQ. Sample donors were healthy Caucasian individuals that came from Russia, aged 6 to 90. The sequenced material came from blood. This chain uses TRBV5-1 with TRBJ2-3; 8 positions agree with TRBD2. This sequence was found in an older woman in good health. The CDR3 nucleotides are TGCGCCAGCAGCACTAGCGGAGACGGGACAGATACGCAGTATTTT. Its protein is CASSTSGDGTDTQYF.